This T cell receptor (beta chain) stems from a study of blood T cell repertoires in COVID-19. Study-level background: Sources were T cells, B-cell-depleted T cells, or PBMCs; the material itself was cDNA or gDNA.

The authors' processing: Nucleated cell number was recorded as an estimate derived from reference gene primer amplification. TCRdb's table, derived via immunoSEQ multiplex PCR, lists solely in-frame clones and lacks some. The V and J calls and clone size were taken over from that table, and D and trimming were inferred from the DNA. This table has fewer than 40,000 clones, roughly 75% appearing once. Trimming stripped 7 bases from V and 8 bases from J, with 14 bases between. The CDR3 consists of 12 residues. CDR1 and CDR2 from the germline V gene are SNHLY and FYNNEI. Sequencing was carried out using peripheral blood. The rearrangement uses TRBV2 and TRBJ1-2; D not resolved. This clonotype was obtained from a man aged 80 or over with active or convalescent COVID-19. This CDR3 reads CASTERVDGYTF. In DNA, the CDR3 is TGTGCCAGCACCGAACGGGTCGACGGCTACACCTTC.